This TCR beta chain is drawn from a study of beta chain features in type 1 diabetes. General study results and limits: TCRB CDR3s were moderately but significantly shorter in Type 1 diabetes patients in all four CD4+ subsets.

The whole isolated RNA underwent reverse transcription, so sequencing captured expressed TCRB transcripts. Libraries were prepared by immunoSEQ multiplex PCR; TCRdb keeps only in-frame clonotypes and omits some of them. This repertoire shows 450,000 or so clones, roughly 10% found once; its top ten account for about 0.045%. Trimming removed 0 bases at V and 3 bases at J, with 6 bases between. Germline V gives CDR1 SGDLS, CDR2 YYNGEE. CDR3 size: 14 residues. A remark on this clone: The antigen is undetermined.

The receptor comes from a woman aged 18-30 years in good health. The chain recombines TRBV9 with TRBJ2-2; D remains ambiguous. Sequencing was performed on naive CD4+ T cells from blood. The CDR3 sequence is CASSVGPYTGELFF. CDR3 nucleotide sequence: TGTGCCAGCAGCGTAGGGCCCTACACCGGGGAGCTGTTTTTT.